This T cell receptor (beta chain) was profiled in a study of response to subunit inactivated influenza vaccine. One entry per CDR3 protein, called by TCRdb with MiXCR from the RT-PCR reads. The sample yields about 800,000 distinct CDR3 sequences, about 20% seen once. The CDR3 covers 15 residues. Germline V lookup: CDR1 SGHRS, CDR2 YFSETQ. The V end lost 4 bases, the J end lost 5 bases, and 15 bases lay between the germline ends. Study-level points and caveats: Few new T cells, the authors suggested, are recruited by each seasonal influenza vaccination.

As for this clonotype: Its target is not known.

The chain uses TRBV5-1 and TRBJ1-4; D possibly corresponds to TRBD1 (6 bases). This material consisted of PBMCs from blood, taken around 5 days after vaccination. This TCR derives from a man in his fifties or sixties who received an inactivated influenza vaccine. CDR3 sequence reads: CASSRRDTENEKLFF. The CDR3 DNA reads TGCGCCAGCAGCCGCCGGGACACGGAGAATGAAAAACTGTTTTTT.